This is a list of T cell receptor beta chains from one sample in a study of blood T cell repertoires in COVID-19. The method was immunoSEQ multiplex PCR; TCRdb's version includes in-frame clones alone and lacks a portion of them. The profile covers 200,000 to 300,000 clones, with about 87% appearing a single time and approximately 3.3% taken by the ten largest. Sequences were obtained from peripheral blood. The receptors were sampled from a woman aged 40 to 50 with acute or convalescent COVID-19. The CDR3 runs from the conserved cysteine through the conserved F or W. The D gene is left open where the match is weak. Size is omitted from some rows. Given values are once, few, many or a class for expanded clones.

TRBJ1-2	NA	NA	TRBV24-1	TGTGCCACCAGTGAGGCTGGGACTCTTAACTATGGCTACACCTTC	CATSEAGTLNYGYTF
TRBJ1-3	NA	NA	TRBV2	TGTGCCAGCAGTGAAGCCGTCCCACCCGGCGGCACCATATATTTT	CASSEAVPPGGTIYF
TRBJ2-3	NA	NA	TRBV19	TGTGCCAGTAGTACAGTGGGAGCCAGCTCTAGCACAGATACGCAGTATTTT	CASSTVGASSSTDTQYF
TRBJ1-1	NA	NA	TRBV9	TGTGCCAGCAGCGTCCGGGACAAGAACACTGAAGCTTTCTTT	CASSVRDKNTEAFF
TRBJ2-5	NA	TRBD2	TRBV3-1/TRBV3-2	TGTGCCAGCAGCCAATTAGCGGGGGCGGGGGAGACCCAGTACTTC	CASSQLAGAGETQYF
TRBJ2-1	NA	NA	TRBV2	TGTGCCAGCAGTGAAGGTTGGGCTTCCTACAATGAGCAGTTCTTC	CASSEGWASYNEQFF
TRBJ2-1	few	TRBD1	TRBV20-1	TGCAGTGCTGGGACAGGGTCCACGTTCTTC	CSAGTGSTFF
TRBJ2-5	NA	TRBD2	TRBV11-1	TGTGCCAGCAGCTTAGGGCTAGCGGGGGGGCCGGAGACCCAGTACTTC	CASSLGLAGGPETQYF
TRBJ1-5	NA	TRBD1	TRBV24-1	TGTGCCACCAGTGACCACAACCAGGGGGGCATCAATCAGCCCCAGCATTTT	CATSDHNQGGINQPQHF
TRBJ1-1	NA	TRBD1	TRBV7-9	TGTGCCAGCAGCACCGGTAACAGGGGCGACACTGAAGCTTTCTTT	CASSTGNRGDTEAFF
TRBJ1-6	NA	TRBD1	TRBV19	TGTGCCAGTAGCCCTCGGGGGACAGGGAGTTCACCCCTCCACTTT	CASSPRGTGSSPLHF
TRBJ1-3	NA	NA	TRBV2	TGTGCCAGCAGTCCTACGGGTGGTGGAAACACCATATATTTT	CASSPTGGGNTIYF
TRBJ1-2	NA	NA	TRBV20-1	TGCAGTGCTAGGGTAGAAGAGGGCTACACCTTC	CSARVEEGYTF
TRBJ1-2	few	NA	TRBV5-6	TGTGCCAGCAGCATCAGGGCGAATGGCTACACCTTC	CASSIRANGYTF
TRBJ1-1	NA	TRBD1	TRBV5-5	TGTGCCAGCAGCACGGACAGGCCTTATGAAGCTTTCTTT	CASSTDRPYEAFF
TRBJ2-2	NA	TRBD2	TRBV7-9	TGTGCCAGCAGCCCGGCGCTAGCGGGGGTGAAGGAGCTGTTTTTT	CASSPALAGVKELFF
TRBJ2-1	NA	TRBD2	TRBV6-2/TRBV6-3	TGTGCCAGCAGTTGGGGGGAGCGGGGGGGCCACTTAGCCGAGCAGTTCTTC	CASSWGERGGHLAEQFF
TRBJ1-2	NA	TRBD1	TRBV3-1/TRBV3-2	TGTGCCAGCACATCCGCCCGGGACAGGTTTTATGGCTACACCTTC	CASTSARDRFYGYTF
TRBJ1-5	once	NA	TRBV24-1	TGTGCCACCAGTGACCACAACAGGGGCAATCAGCCCCAGCATTTT	CATSDHNRGNQPQHF
TRBJ1-5	once	NA	TRBV6-4	TGTGCCAGCTCTGTAGTGGGCAATCAGCCCCAGCATTTT	CASSVVGNQPQHF
TRBJ2-2	once	NA	TRBV24-1	TGTGCCACCAGTGATCCGGGACAGAACACCGGGGAGCTGTTTTTT	CATSDPGQNTGELFF
TRBJ1-6	NA	NA	TRBV6-1	TGTGCCAGCAGTGAAATGGACACCTATGATTGGGATTCACCCCTCCACTTT	CASSEMDTYDWDSPLHF
TRBJ1-2	NA	NA	TRBV19	TGTGCCAGTAGTATCGATGGTAATCGGGACTATGGCTACACCTTC	CASSIDGNRDYGYTF
TRBJ1-6	NA	NA	TRBV25-1	TGTGCCAGCAGTGAAGGCGGGAATTCACCCCTCCACTTT	CASSEGGNSPLHF
TRBJ2-2	NA	NA	TRBV5-4	TGTGCCAGCAGCGCCGGCGGGACCGGGGAGCTGTTTTTT	CASSAGGTGELFF
TRBJ2-2	NA	TRBD2	TRBV9	TGTGCCAGCAGCGTAGGACTAGCGGGGGAGTACACCGGGGAGCTGTTTTTT	CASSVGLAGEYTGELFF
TRBJ2-2	NA	NA	TRBV2	TGTGCCAGCAGTGAAGCTGTGGAGACCGGGGAGCTGTTTTTT	CASSEAVETGELFF
TRBJ1-4	NA	NA	TRBV24-1	TGTGCCACCAAAGTCAACAGGGCAAATGAAAAACTGTTTTTT	CATKVNRANEKLFF
TRBJ2-3	NA	TRBD2	TRBV27	TGTGCCAGCAGTTTAGAGGGACTAACAGATACGCAGTATTTT	CASSLEGLTDTQYF